This T cell receptor beta chain came from a study of shared clonotypes between healthy human individuals. Findings and caveats of the study: Sequencing depth was predicted to influence how clonotypes are shared among donors. Naive subsets, compared against memory subsets, generally had larger estimated richness values.

This clone appeared a single time. Its antigen remains unknown. Trimming shortened V by 4 bases and J by 4 bases, and 11 bases separated the two germline ends. In germline, CDR1 is SQVTM, CDR2 ANQGSEA. This CDR3 is built from 13 residues. The study ran the assay at deep level. How the authors handled the data: Without quality scores, immunoSEQ junctional reads could not be filtered like full-length reads. Libraries were prepared by immunoSEQ multiplex PCR; TCRdb keeps only in-frame clonotypes and omits some of them. V and J calls and clone size are copied from that table; D and trimming were computed from the DNA. Of about 2 million clones listed, 90% to 95% are singletons.

The chain couples TRBV29-1 to TRBJ1-5, with unresolved D. This clonotype was sampled from a man younger than 30 in good health. The material sequenced was naive CD4+ T cells sorted from blood. Stated subset: CD45RA+ positively selected. Here the CDR3 reads CSVANDDNQPQHF. CDR3 DNA sequence: TGCAGCGTTGCAAATGATGATAATCAGCCCCAGCATTTT.